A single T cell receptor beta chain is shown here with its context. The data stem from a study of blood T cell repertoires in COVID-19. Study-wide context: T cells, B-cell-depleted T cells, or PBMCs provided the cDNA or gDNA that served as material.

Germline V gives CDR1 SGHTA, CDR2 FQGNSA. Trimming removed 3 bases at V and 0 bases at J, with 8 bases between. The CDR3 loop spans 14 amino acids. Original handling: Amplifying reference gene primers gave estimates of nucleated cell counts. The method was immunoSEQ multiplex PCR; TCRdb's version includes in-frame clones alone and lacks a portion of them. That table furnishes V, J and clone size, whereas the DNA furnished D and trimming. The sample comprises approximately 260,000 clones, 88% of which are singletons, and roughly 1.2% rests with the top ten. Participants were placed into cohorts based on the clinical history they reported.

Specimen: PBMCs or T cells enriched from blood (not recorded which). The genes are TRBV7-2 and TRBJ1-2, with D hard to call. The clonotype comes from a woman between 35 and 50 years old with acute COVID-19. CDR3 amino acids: CASSFTVANYGYTF. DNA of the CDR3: TGTGCCAGCAGCTTTACGGTAGCTAACTATGGCTACACCTTC.